This T cell receptor (beta chain) is drawn from a study of shared clonotypes between healthy human individuals. Study-wide context: Each donor's CD4 naive and CD4 memory cells filled three plates apiece, CD8 naive two, and CD8 memory one.

The CDR3 has 16 residues. Trimming left V 5 bases short and J 3 bases short, with 17 bases between. Germline V gene data show CDR1 as SGHVS and CDR2 as FNYEAQ. TCRdb's table, derived via immunoSEQ multiplex PCR, lists solely in-frame clones and lacks some. Here the sample spans under 2.5 million clones, about nine tenths being singletons. This sequence joins TRBV7-6 and TRBJ2-1; D is possibly TRBD2 (5 bases). The sequence was obtained from a man in his late teens or twenties in good health. Some clones in this sample may be carry-over from other donors' samples. Sequencing input: naive CD4+ T cells from PBMCs. Subset of the sample: CD45RA+ positively selected. Here the CDR3 DNA reads TGTGCCAGCAGCCCTCTAAGCGGTAGGCACTACAATGAGCAGTTCTTC. Protein: CASSPLSGRHYNEQFF.